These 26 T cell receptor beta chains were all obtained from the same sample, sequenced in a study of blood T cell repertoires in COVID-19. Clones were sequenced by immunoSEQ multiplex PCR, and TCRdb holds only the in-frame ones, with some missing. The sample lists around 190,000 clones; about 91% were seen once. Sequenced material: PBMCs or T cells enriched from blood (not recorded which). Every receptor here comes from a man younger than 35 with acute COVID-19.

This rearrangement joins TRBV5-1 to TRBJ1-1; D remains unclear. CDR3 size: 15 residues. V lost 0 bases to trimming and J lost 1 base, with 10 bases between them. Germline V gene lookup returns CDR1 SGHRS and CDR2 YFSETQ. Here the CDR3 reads CASSLGDFSNTEAFF. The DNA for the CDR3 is TGCGCCAGCAGCTTGGGAGATTTTTCGAACACTGAAGCTTTCTTT.

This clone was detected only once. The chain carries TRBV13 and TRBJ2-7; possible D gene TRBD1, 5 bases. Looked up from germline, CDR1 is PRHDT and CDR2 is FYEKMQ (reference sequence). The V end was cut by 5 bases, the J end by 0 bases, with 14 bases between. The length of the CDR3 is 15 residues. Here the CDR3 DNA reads TGTGCCAGCAGCGCAGGACATCCTAGCTCCTACGAGCAGTACTTC. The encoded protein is CASSAGHPSSYEQYF.

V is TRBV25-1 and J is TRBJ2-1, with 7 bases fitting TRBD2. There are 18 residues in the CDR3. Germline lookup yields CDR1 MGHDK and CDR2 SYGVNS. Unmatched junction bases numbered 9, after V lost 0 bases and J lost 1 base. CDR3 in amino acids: CASSEYWREGPSYNEQFF. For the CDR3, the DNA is TGTGCCAGCAGTGAATATTGGAGGGAGGGTCCGTCCTACAATGAGCAGTTCTTC.

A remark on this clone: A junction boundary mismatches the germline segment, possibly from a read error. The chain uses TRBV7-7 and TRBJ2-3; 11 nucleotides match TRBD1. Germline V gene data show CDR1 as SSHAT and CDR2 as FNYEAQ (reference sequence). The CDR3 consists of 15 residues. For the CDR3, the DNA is TGTGCTAGCAGCCCCGGGACAGGGGGGGCAGATACGCAGTATTTT. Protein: CASSPGTGGADTQYF. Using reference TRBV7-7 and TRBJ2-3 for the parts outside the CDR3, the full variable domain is GAGVSQSPRYKVTKRGQDVTLRCDPISSHATLYWYQQALGQGPEFLTYFNYEAQPDKSGLPSDRFSAERPEGSISTLTIQRTEQRDSAMYRCASSPGTGGADTQYFGPGTRLTVL.

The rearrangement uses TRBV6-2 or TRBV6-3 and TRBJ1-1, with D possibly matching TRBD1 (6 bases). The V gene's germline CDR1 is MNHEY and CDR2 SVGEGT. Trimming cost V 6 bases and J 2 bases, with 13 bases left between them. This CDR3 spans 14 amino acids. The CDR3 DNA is TGTGCCAGCAGCGATACAGGGTCCAACACTGAAGCTTTCTTT. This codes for CASSDTGSNTEAFF.

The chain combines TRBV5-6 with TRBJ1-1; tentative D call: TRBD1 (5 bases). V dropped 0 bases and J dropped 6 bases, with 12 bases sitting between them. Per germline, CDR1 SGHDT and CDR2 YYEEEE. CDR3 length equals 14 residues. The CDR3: CASSLALAGPEAFF. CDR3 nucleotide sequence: TGTGCCAGCAGCTTGGCCTTGGCGGGACCTGAAGCTTTCTTT.

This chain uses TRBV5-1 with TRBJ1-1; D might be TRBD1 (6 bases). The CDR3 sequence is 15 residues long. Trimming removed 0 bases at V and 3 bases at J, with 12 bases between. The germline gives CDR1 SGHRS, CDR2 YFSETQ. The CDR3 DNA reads TGCGCCAGCAGCTTGGTGACAGGCTGGGACACTGAAGCTTTCTTT. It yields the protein CASSLVTGWDTEAFF.

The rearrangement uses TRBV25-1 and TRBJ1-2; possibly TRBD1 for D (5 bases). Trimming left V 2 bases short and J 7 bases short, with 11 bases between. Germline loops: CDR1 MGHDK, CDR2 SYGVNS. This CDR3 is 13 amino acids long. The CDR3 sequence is CASSEPTGRGYTF. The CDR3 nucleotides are TGTGCCAGCAGTGAACCTACAGGACGTGGCTACACCTTC.

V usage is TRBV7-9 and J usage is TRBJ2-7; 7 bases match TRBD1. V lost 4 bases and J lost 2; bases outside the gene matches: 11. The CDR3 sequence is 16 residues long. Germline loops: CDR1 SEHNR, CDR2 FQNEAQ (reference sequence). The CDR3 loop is CASSSSKDRVTYEQYF. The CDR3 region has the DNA TGTGCCAGCAGCTCAAGTAAAGACAGGGTCACCTACGAGCAGTACTTC.

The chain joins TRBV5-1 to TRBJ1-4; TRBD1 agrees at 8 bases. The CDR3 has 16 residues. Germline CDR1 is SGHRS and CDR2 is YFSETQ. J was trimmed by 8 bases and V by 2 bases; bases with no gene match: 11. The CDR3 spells CASSFTSDRGREKLFF. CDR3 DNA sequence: TGCGCCAGCAGCTTTACAAGCGACAGGGGAAGGGAAAAACTGTTTTTT.

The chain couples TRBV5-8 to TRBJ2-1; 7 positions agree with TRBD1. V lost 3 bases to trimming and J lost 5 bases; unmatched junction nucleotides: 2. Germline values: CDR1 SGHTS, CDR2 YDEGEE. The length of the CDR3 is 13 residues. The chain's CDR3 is CASSSGQHNEQFF. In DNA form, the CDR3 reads TGTGCCAGCAGCTCGGGACAGCACAATGAGCAGTTCTTC. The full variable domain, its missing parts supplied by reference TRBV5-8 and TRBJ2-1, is EAGVTQSPTHLIKTRGQQATLRCSPISGHTSVYWYQQALGLGLQFLLWYDEGEERNRGNFPPRFSGRQFPNYSSELNVNALELEDSALYLCASSSGQHNEQFFGPGTRLTVL.

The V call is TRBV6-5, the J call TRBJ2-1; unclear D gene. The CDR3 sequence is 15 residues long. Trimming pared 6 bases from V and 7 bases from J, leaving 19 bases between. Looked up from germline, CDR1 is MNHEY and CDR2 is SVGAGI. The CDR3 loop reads CASRPTVQWANEQFF. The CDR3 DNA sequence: TGTGCCAGCAGGCCAACAGTTCAGTGGGCAAATGAGCAGTTCTTC.

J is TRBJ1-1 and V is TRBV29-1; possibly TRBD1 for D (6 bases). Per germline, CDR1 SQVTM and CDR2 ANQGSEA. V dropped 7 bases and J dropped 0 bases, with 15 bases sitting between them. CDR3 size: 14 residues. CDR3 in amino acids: CSGTQGPLNTEAFF. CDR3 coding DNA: TGCAGCGGCACACAGGGCCCGCTGAACACTGAAGCTTTCTTT.

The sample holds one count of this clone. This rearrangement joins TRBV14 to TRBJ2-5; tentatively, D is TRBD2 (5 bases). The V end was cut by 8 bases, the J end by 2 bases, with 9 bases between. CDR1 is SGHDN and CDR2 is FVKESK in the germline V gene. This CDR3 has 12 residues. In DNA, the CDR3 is TGTGCCAGCGGTCTAGCTCAAGAGACCCAGTACTTC. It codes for CASGLAQETQYF.

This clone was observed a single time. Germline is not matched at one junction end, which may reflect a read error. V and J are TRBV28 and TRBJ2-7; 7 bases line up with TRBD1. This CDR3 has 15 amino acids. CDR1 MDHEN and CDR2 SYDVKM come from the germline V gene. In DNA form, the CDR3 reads TGTGCCAGCAGTTTCCAACAGGGGCCCTCCCACGAGCAGTACTTC. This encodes CASSFQQGPSHEQYF.

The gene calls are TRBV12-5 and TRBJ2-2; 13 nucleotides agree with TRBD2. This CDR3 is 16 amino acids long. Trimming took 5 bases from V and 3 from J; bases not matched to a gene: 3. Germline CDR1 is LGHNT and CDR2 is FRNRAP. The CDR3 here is CASGPGLAGDTGELFF. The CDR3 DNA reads TGTGCTAGTGGTCCCGGACTAGCGGGAGACACCGGGGAGCTGTTTTTT.

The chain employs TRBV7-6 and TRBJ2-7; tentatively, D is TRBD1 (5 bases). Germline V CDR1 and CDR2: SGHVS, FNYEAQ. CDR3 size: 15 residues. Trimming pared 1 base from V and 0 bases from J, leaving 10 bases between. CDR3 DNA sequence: TGTGCCAGCAGCTTAGAGACAGATACCTCCTACGAGCAGTACTTC. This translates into CASSLETDTSYEQYF.

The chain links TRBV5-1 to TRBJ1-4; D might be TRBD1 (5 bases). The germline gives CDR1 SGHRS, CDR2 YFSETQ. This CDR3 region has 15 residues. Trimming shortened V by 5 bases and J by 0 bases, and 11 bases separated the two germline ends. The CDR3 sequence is CASSLGEATNEKLFF. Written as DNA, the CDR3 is TGCGCCAGCAGTTTAGGGGAGGCAACTAATGAAAAACTGTTTTTT.

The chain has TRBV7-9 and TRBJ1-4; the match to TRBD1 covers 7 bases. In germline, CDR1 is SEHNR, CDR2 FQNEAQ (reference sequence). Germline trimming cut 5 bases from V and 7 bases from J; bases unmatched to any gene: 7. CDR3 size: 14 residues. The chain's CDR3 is CASSGRQGPEKLFF. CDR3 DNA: TGTGCCAGCAGCGGGAGACAGGGACCTGAAAAACTGTTTTTT.

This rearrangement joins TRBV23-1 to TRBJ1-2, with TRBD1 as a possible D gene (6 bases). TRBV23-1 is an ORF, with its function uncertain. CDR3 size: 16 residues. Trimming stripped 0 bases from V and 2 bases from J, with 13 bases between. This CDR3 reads CASSQSRPGVNYGYTF. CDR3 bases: TGCGCCAGCAGTCAATCGCGGCCAGGGGTGAACTATGGCTACACCTTC.

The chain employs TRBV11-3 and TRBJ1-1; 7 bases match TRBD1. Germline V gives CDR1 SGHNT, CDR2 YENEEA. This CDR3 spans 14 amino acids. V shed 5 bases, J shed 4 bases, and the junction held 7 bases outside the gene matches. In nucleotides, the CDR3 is TGTGCCAGCAGCCCATCAGGGGGAGGCACTGAAGCTTTCTTT. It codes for CASSPSGGGTEAFF.

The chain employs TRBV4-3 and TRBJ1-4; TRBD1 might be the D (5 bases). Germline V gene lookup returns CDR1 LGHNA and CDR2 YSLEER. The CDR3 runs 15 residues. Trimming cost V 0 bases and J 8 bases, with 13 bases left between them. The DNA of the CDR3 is TGCGCCAGCAGCCAAGATCTTGGCAGGGCGGAAAAACTGTTTTTT. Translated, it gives CASSQDLGRAEKLFF.

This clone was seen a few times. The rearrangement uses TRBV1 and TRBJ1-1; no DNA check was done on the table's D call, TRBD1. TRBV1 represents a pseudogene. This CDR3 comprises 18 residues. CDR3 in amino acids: CTSSQNPPTGGCGTEAFF. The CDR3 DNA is TGCACCAGCAGCCAAAACCCCCCGACAGGGGGTTGTGGCACTGAAGCTTTCTTT.

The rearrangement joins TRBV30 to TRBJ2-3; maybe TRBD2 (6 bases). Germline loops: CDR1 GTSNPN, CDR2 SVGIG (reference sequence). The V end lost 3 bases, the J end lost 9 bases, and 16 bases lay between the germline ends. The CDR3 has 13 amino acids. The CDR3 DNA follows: TGTGCCTGGAGGGGACTTTTTAGGTCAACGCAGTATTTT. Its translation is CAWRGLFRSTQYF.

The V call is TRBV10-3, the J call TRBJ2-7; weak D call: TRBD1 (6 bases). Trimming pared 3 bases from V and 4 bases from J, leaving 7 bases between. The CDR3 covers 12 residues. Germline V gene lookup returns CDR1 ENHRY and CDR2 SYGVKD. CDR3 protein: CAISEQGYEQYF. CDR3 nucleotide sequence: TGTGCCATCAGTGAACAGGGTTACGAGCAGTACTTC.

CDR3 protein: CASSLAGREQFF. In DNA, the CDR3 is TGTGCCAGCAGCTTAGCGGGTCGTGAGCAGTTCTTC. This chain uses TRBV13 with TRBJ2-1; D uncertain. The CDR3 length is 12 residues. V lost 1 base and J 9 bases, leaving 7 bases between the germline ends. Germline CDR1 PRHDT, CDR2 FYEKMQ (reference sequence).